This T cell receptor (beta chain) was found in a study of CD8+ T cells in alopecia areata. RNA extraction was followed by reverse transcription into cDNA, which acted as the sequencing template. The data were produced by immunoSEQ multiplex PCR, yet TCRdb's version contains in-frame clones alone and is incomplete. The sample carries 140,000 or so clones, approximately 60% recorded once. This CDR3 is 12 amino acids long. The germline CDR1 and CDR2 sequences are SGHNT and YYREEE (reference sequence). Germline trimming cut 4 bases from V and 6 bases from J; bases unmatched to any gene: 4. This chain links TRBV5-4 with TRBJ2-7; 7 nucleotides line up with TRBD2. This TCR came from a human donor in good health. The specimen sequenced was CD8+ T cells sorted from blood. The CDR3 coding sequence is TGTGCCAGCAGCCCCGGGGGGAGCGAGCAGTACTTC. The encoded protein is CASSPGGSEQYF.